Listed below are T cell receptor beta chains from one sample, sequenced in a study of control samples from healthy donors and cancer patients. Assay used: immunoSEQ multiplex PCR; TCRdb lists only in-frame clones, some missing. The table has about 34,000 clones, approximately 90% seen once. Sequences were obtained from PBMCs. Receptors were obtained from a woman in her thirties or forties with lung cancer. CDR3s include the opening cysteine and the closing phenylalanine or tryptophan. Each record gives: D gene, clone size, J gene, V gene, CDR3 protein, CDR3 DNA. The D gene is left open where the match is weak. The listing skips clone size in some rows; elsewhere it reads once, few, many or a size class.

d_gene: TRBD1
abundance: .
j_gene: TRBJ1-2
v_gene: TRBV2
CDR3aa: CASDRQGYNYGYTF
CDR3nt: TGTGCCAGCGACCGACAGGGGTATAACTATGGCTACACCTTC

d_gene: .
abundance: .
j_gene: TRBJ1-2
v_gene: TRBV20-1
CDR3aa: CSARDRDGYTF
CDR3nt: TGCAGTGCTAGAGACAGGGATGGCTACACCTTC

d_gene: .
abundance: .
j_gene: TRBJ1-6
v_gene: TRBV7-8
CDR3aa: CASSLGGQDSPLHF
CDR3nt: TGTGCCAGCAGCTTAGGTGGGCAGGATTCACCCCTCCACTTT

d_gene: TRBD2
abundance: .
j_gene: TRBJ2-3
v_gene: TRBV7-9
CDR3aa: CASSLEGRELFTDTQYF
CDR3nt: TGTGCCAGCAGCTTAGAGGGGCGGGAGCTCTTCACAGATACGCAGTATTTT

d_gene: .
abundance: .
j_gene: TRBJ2-7
v_gene: TRBV5-4
CDR3aa: CASSLVSSYEQYF
CDR3nt: TGTGCCAGCAGCTTGGTTTCCAGCTACGAGCAGTACTTC

d_gene: TRBD1
abundance: .
j_gene: TRBJ2-1
v_gene: TRBV5-8
CDR3aa: CASSLGTGTYNEQFF
CDR3nt: TGTGCCAGCAGCTTGGGGACAGGGACCTACAATGAGCAGTTCTTC

d_gene: TRBD2
abundance: once
j_gene: TRBJ2-3
v_gene: TRBV19
CDR3aa: CARTLAGGLSVPDTQYF
CDR3nt: TGTGCCAGGACTCTAGCGGGGGGGCTATCGGTCCCAGATACGCAGTATTTT

d_gene: .
abundance: .
j_gene: TRBJ1-5
v_gene: TRBV2
CDR3aa: CASSQQGSHQPQHF
CDR3nt: TGTGCCAGCAGTCAACAGGGATCTCATCAGCCCCAGCATTTT

d_gene: .
abundance: .
j_gene: TRBJ1-5
v_gene: TRBV3-1/TRBV3-2
CDR3aa: CASSQGGHTQPQHF
CDR3nt: TGTGCCAGCAGCCAAGGCGGGCATACCCAGCCCCAGCATTTT

d_gene: .
abundance: .
j_gene: TRBJ2-4
v_gene: TRBV14
CDR3aa: CASSLGGGVNLLAKNIQYF
CDR3nt: TGTGCCAGCAGCCTGGGAGGAGGAGTGAACCTTTTAGCCAAAAACATTCAGTACTTC

d_gene: TRBD1
abundance: .
j_gene: TRBJ2-1
v_gene: TRBV6-5
CDR3aa: CASGETGALFF
CDR3nt: TGTGCCAGCGGGGAGACAGGGGCTCTGTTCTTC

d_gene: TRBD1
abundance: .
j_gene: TRBJ1-6
v_gene: TRBV30
CDR3aa: CAWSPGTGGFHNSPLHF
CDR3nt: TGTGCCTGGAGTCCTGGGACAGGGGGCTTCCATAATTCACCCCTCCACTTT

d_gene: .
abundance: .
j_gene: TRBJ1-6
v_gene: TRBV6-2/TRBV6-3
CDR3aa: CASSNRDTYSPLHF
CDR3nt: TGTGCCAGCAGTAACCGGGACACCTATTCACCCCTCCACTTT

d_gene: TRBD2
abundance: .
j_gene: TRBJ2-1
v_gene: TRBV3-1/TRBV3-2
CDR3aa: CASSPGLAVYNEQFF
CDR3nt: TGTGCCAGCAGCCCGGGACTAGCGGTCTACAATGAGCAGTTCTTC